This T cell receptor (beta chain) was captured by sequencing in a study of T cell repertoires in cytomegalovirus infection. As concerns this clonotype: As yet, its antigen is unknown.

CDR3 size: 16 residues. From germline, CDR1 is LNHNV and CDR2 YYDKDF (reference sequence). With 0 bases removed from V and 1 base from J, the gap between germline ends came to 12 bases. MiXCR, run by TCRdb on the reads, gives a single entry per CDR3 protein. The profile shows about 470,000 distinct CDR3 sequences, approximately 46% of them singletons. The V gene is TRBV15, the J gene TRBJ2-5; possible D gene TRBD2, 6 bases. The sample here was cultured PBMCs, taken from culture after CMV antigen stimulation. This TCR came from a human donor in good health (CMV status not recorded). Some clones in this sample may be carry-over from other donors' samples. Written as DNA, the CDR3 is TGTGCCACCAGCAGAGATCGTGGAGGGCTCCAAGAGACCCAGTACTTC. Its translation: CATSRDRGGLQETQYF.